Following are 25 T cell receptor beta chains from one sample sequenced in a study of cytomegalovirus exposure and HLA in healthy donors (dated by TCRdb to the late 2010s). Libraries came from the immunoSEQ multiplex PCR assay. For the multiplex PCR, a mixture combining 60 forward primers for TCR Vbeta segments and 13 reverse primers for TCR Jbeta segments was used. In its TCRdb copy, this immuneACCESS table keeps in-frame sequences only and misses some clones. Where compared with another copy, unresolved V genes explain less than half of these, and the others have no known cause. The sample data list some 70,000 clones, and roughly 70% of these were observed just once. Around 9.9% of the sample belongs to the ten largest clones. The sequencing sample was made of PBMCs. The receptor source for this set is a woman in her twenties or thirties in good health and CMV-seronegative.

The CDR3 is CASSTDRLGYTF. CDR3 bases: TGTGCCAGTAGTACGGACAGGTTGGGCTACACCTTC. The rearrangement uses TRBV19 and TRBJ1-2; 7 nucleotides agree with TRBD1. The CDR3 length is 12 residues. With V trimmed by 4 bases and J by 8 bases, 4 bases remained unmatched. Germline CDR1 reads LNHDA; CDR2 reads SQIVND (reference sequence).

The chain couples TRBV7-3 to TRBJ2-6, with D unresolved. V dropped 4 bases and J dropped 1 base, with 8 bases sitting between them. The CDR3 has 15 amino acids. Germline-derived CDR1 and CDR2 are SGHTA and FQGTGA. The CDR3 DNA is TGTGCCAGCAGCTCGACGGAGTCTGGGGCCAACGTCCTGACTTTC. This encodes CASSSTESGANVLTF. The entire variable domain, with the rest obtained from reference TRBV7-3 and TRBJ2-6, is as follows: GAGVSQTPSNKVTEKGKYVELRCDPISGHTALYWYRQSLGQGPEFLIYFQGTGAADDSGLPNDRFFAVRPEGSVSTLKIQRTERGDSAVYLCASSSTESGANVLTFGAGSRLTVL.

A remark on this clone: An end of the junction does not agree with germline; a read error may underlie this. In the same sample, other DNA sequences code for this CDR3. The CDR3 here is CASSEDSSGANVLTF. As DNA, the CDR3 is TGCGCCAGCAGTGAGGACAGCTCTGGGGCCAACGTCCTGACTTTC. The V gene is TRBV6-1, the J gene TRBJ2-6; possible D gene TRBD1, 6 bases. Germline V gene lookup returns CDR1 MNHNS and CDR2 SASEGT. The CDR3 spans 15 residues.

The chain uses TRBV5-1 and TRBJ2-1; no clear D. The CDR3 contains 13 residues. Trimming stripped 6 bases from V and 4 bases from J, with 11 bases between. Germline loops: CDR1 SGHRS, CDR2 YFSETQ. The chain's CDR3 is CASTLSGYNEQFF. In nucleotides, the CDR3 is TGCGCCAGCACCTTATCAGGTTACAATGAGCAGTTCTTC.

Relative to its sample, this clone is large. The rearrangement uses TRBV6-1 and TRBJ2-2, with D possibly matching TRBD2 (6 bases). Trimming removed 4 bases at V and 6 bases at J, with 9 bases between. CDR1 is MNHNS and CDR2 is SASEGT in the germline V gene. The CDR3 contains 13 residues. The CDR3 DNA reads TGTGCCAGCAGTGGTGGGGAGGCCGGGGAGCTGTTTTTT. It is translated as CASSGGEAGELFF.

The chain has TRBV19 and TRBJ1-5; D is possibly TRBD1 (5 bases). Per the germline V gene, CDR1 is LNHDA and CDR2 is SQIVND (reference sequence). The germline V and J ends were trimmed by 6 bases and 0 bases, with 15 bases remaining between them. The CDR3 extends over 16 amino acids. In DNA form, the CDR3 reads TGTGCCAGTAGCGGGGGAGGGCCCTATAGCAATCAGCCCCAGCATTTT. The encoded protein is CASSGGGPYSNQPQHF. Combining the CDR3 with reference TRBV19 and TRBJ1-5 gives the whole variable domain DGGITQSPKYLFRKEGQNVTLSCEQNLNHDAMYWYRQDPGQGLRLIYYSQIVNDFQKGDIAEGYSVSREKKESFPLTVTSAQKNPTAFYLCASSGGGPYSNQPQHFGDGTRLSIL.

The rearrangement uses TRBV20-1 and TRBJ2-3; maybe TRBD2 (5 bases). Germline V gene lookup returns CDR1 DFQATT and CDR2 SNEGSKA (reference sequence). This CDR3 has 11 residues. CDR3 loop: CRGITGDTQYF. For the CDR3, the DNA is TGCAGGGGAATTACGGGGGATACGCAGTATTTT.

This chain uses TRBV27 with TRBJ2-7, with TRBD1 matching over 10 bases. J was trimmed by 4 bases and V by 3 bases; bases with no gene match: 6. Germline V gene sequence: CDR1 MNHEY, CDR2 SMNVEV (reference sequence). The CDR3 has 15 amino acids. CDR3 amino acids: CASSLGQGLLYEQYF. Written as DNA, the CDR3 is TGTGCCAGCAGTTTGGGACAGGGGCTTCTGTACGAGCAGTACTTC.

V and J are TRBV9 and TRBJ1-4; D might be TRBD1 (6 bases). Germline CDR1 SGDLS, CDR2 YYNGEE. This CDR3 contains 15 residues. Trimming removed 0 bases from V and 8 bases from J, with 14 bases in between. The DNA of the CDR3 is TGTGCCAGCAGCGTAGAGGCGGGGGCGGTCGAAAAACTGTTTTTT. It translates to CASSVEAGAVEKLFF.

CDR3 protein: CASSPGQSEQYF. The CDR3 DNA reads TGTGCCAGCAGCCCGGGACAGTCCGAGCAGTACTTC. The V gene is TRBV11-3, the J gene TRBJ2-7, with 7 nucleotides matching TRBD1. The CDR3 covers 12 residues. The J segment lost 6 bases and the V segment lost 5 bases, leaving 4 bases of the junction unmatched. Germline V gene data show CDR1 as SGHNT and CDR2 as YENEEA. Drawing the rest from reference TRBV11-3 and TRBJ2-7, the complete variable domain is EAGVVQSPRYKIIEKKQPVAFWCNPISGHNTLYWYLQNLGQGPELLIRYENEEAVDDSQLPKDRFSAERLKGVDSTLKIQPAELGDSAVYLCASSPGQSEQYFGPGTRLTVT.

The chain is built from TRBV4-1 and TRBJ1-2; D gene ambiguous. V gave up 0 bases and J gave up 1 base, with 18 bases separating them. This CDR3 region has 18 residues. From germline, CDR1 is MGHRA and CDR2 YSYEKL. The CDR3 spells CASSQDRGGTGVNYGYTF. Here the CDR3 DNA reads TGCGCCAGCAGCCAAGACCGAGGAGGTACTGGTGTTAACTATGGCTACACCTTC.

The chain carries TRBV11-2 and TRBJ2-3, with 7 bases aligning to TRBD2. The CDR3 covers 14 residues. CDR1 and CDR2 (germline): SGHAT, FQNNGV. V lost 5 bases, J lost 7 bases, and 9 bases stayed unmatched. In nucleotides, the CDR3 is TGTGCCAGCAGCCCGGCGGGGGAACCCTATACGCAGTATTTT. Its translation: CASSPAGEPYTQYF.

The chain is built from TRBV7-9 and TRBJ2-5, with TRBD1 matching 8 bases. The J segment lost 11 bases and the V segment lost 3 bases, leaving 14 bases of the junction unmatched. CDR1 and CDR2 (germline): SEHNR, FQNEAQ (reference sequence). This CDR3 contains 15 residues. The CDR3 sequence: CASSLTAAGGKEQYF. DNA of the CDR3: TGTGCCAGCAGCTTGACGGCGGCAGGGGGCAAGGAGCAGTACTTC.

The rearrangement uses TRBV6-6 and TRBJ1-5; the match to TRBD1 covers 7 bases. The CDR3 is 14 residues long. The germline gives CDR1 MNHNY, CDR2 SVGAGI (reference sequence). V shed 4 bases, J shed 4 bases, and the junction held 4 bases outside the gene matches. The CDR3 region has the DNA TGTGCCAGCAGTTTGACAGGGAGGAATCAGCCCCAGCATTTT. This translates into CASSLTGRNQPQHF.

This clone was seen a handful of times. The rearrangement uses TRBV4-1 and TRBJ1-2; no reliable D call. Germline CDR1 and CDR2: MGHRA and YSYEKL. The ends were cut back, 0 bases at V and 1 base at J, with 15 bases in the middle. The CDR3 is 17 residues long. The CDR3 DNA reads TGCGCCAGCAGCCAAGATCCGTCAATCCGCGTTAACTATGGCTACACCTTC. This gives the protein CASSQDPSIRVNYGYTF.

The table lists this clone with a few counts. The rearrangement joins TRBV5-4 to TRBJ2-7; 7 bases fit TRBD1. V was pared by 4 bases and J by 0 bases, with 7 bases of the junction left unmatched. CDR1 is SGHNT and CDR2 is YYREEE in the germline V gene (reference sequence). There are 15 residues in the CDR3. In DNA, the CDR3 is TGTGCCAGCAGCGTGAGACAGGGAAGCTCCTACGAGCAGTACTTC. Translated, it gives CASSVRQGSSYEQYF.

The rearrangement joins TRBV27 to TRBJ1-2, with 7 bases fitting TRBD1. Germline-derived CDR1 and CDR2 are MNHEY and SMNVEV (reference sequence). After removal of 4 bases from V and 5 bases from J, the junction contained 4 bases not matched to a gene. The CDR3 runs to 13 residues. The DNA for the CDR3 is TGTGCCAGCAGTTCACAGGGGATGTATGGCTACACCTTC. It yields the protein CASSSQGMYGYTF.

This chain connects TRBV29-1 to TRBJ2-2; 7 bases are a match to TRBD2. The length of the CDR3 is 13 residues. In germline, CDR1 is SQVTM, CDR2 ANQGSEA. This chain's CDR3 is CSRGEGDAGELFF. The DNA of the CDR3 is TGCAGTAGAGGGGAGGGCGACGCCGGGGAGCTGTTTTTT.

V gene TRBV27 combines with J gene TRBJ1-6, with TRBD1 as a possible D gene (6 bases). The V and J ends lost 6 bases and 7 bases respectively, with 16 bases between them. The CDR3 runs 15 residues. CDR1 is MNHEY and CDR2 is SMNVEV in the germline V gene (reference sequence). The CDR3 bases are TGTGCCAGCAGCCCCGTTCCAGGGGAGAATTCACCCCTCCACTTT. Translation: CASSPVPGENSPLHF.

The chain has TRBV5-1 and TRBJ2-5; D is possibly TRBD2 (6 bases). The J call may be in error: the DNA end matches TRBJ2-7 better. There are 15 residues in the CDR3. CDR1 SGHRS and CDR2 YFSETQ come from the germline V gene. The CDR3, as DNA: TGCGCCAGCAGCTTAGGACGGGGGATTACCTACGAGCAGTACTTC. It yields the protein CASSLGRGITYEQYF.

On this clone: Germline and junction disagree at one end, which may indicate a read error. J is TRBJ2-7 and V is TRBV7-9; D is unclear. CDR1 is SEHNR and CDR2 is FQNEAQ in the germline V gene (reference sequence). The CDR3 loop spans 12 amino acids. CDR3 sequence: CASSYGNYGQYF. The CDR3 nucleotides are TGTGCCAGCAGCTACGGAAACTACGGGCAGTACTTC.

The CDR3 DNA follows: TGCGCCAGCAGCCAAGATTCCGGGAACGGCTATGGCTACACCTTC. This encodes CASSQDSGNGYGYTF. The rearrangement uses TRBV4-1 and TRBJ1-2; D is undetermined. The CDR3 has 15 residues. Germline V gene data show CDR1 as MGHRA and CDR2 as YSYEKL. V lost 0 bases to trimming and J lost 4 bases, with 12 bases between them.

This rearrangement joins TRBV7-9 to TRBJ2-5, with TRBD1 matching 7 bases. There are 19 residues in the CDR3. J lost 5 bases, V lost 5 bases, and 23 bases had no gene match. Germline lookup yields CDR1 SEHNR and CDR2 FQNEAQ (reference sequence). The CDR3, as DNA: TGTGCCAGCAGCCCCATACAGGGGACGGGAACTGGCCTGGAGGAGACCCAGTACTTC. Residues: CASSPIQGTGTGLEETQYF.

This chain links TRBV27 with TRBJ2-1; a weak D match, TRBD2 (7 bases). The length of the CDR3 is 15 residues. Between the trimmed V and J ends, which lost 3 bases and 7 bases, there was a span of 16 bases. Germline lookup yields CDR1 MNHEY and CDR2 SMNVEV (reference sequence). CDR3 protein: CASSFSRGGTNEQFF. The CDR3 region has the DNA TGTGCCAGCAGTTTTTCGAGGGGGGGAACGAATGAGCAGTTCTTC.

The rearrangement links TRBV29-1 to TRBJ1-1; 10 nucleotides align to TRBD1. V was pared by 3 bases and J by 10 bases, with 5 bases of the junction left unmatched. Germline CDR1 SQVTM, CDR2 ANQGSEA. The CDR3 loop spans 12 amino acids. The CDR3 coding sequence is TGCAGCGTTGAGACGGGACAGGGGACAGCTTTCTTT. Protein: CSVETGQGTAFF. Full variable domain (remainder filled in from reference TRBV29-1 and TRBJ1-1): SAVISQKPSRDICQRGTSLTIQCQVDSQVTMMFWYRQQPGQSLTLIATANQGSEATYESGFVIDKFPISRPNLTFSTLTVSNMSPEDSSIYLCSVETGQGTAFFGQGTRLTVV.